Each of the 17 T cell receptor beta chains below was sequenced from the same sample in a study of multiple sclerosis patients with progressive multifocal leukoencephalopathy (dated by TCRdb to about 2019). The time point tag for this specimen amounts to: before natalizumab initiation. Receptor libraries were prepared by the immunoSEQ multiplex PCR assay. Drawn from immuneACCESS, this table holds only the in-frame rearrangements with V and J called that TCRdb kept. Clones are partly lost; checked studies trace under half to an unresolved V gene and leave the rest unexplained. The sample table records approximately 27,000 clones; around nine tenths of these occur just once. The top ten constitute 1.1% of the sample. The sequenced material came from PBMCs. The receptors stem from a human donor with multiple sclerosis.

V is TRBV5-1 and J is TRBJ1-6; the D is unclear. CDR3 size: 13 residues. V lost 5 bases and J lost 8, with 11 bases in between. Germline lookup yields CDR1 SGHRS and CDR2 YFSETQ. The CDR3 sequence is CASRSGADSPLHF. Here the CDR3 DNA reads TGCGCCAGCAGGAGTGGCGCGGATTCACCCCTCCACTTT. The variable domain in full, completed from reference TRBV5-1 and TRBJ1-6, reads KAGVTQTPRYLIKTRGQQVTLSCSPISGHRSVSWYQQTPGQGLQFLFEYFSETQRNKGNFPGRFSGRQFSNSRSEMNVSTLELGDSALYLCASRSGADSPLHFGNGTRLTVT.

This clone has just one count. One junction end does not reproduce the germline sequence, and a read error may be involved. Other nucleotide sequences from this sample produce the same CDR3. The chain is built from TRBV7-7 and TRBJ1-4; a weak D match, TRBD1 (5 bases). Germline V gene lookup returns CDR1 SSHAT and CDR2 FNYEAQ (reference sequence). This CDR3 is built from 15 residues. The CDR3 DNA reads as TGTGCCAGCAGCTTAGGTGCAGGGACTAATGAGAAACTGTTTTTT. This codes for CASSLGAGTNEKLFF.

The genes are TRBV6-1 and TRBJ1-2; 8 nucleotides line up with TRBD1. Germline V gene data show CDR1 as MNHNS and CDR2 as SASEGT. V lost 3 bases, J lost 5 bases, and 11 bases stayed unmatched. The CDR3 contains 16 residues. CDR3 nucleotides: TGTGCCAGCAGTGACCGGATAACAGGGGGAGGTTATGGCTACACCTTC. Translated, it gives CASSDRITGGGYGYTF.

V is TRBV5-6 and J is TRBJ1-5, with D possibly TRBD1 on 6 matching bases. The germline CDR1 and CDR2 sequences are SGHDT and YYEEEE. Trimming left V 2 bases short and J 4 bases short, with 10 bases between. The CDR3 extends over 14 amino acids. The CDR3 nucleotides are TGTGCCAGCAGCTTAACAGGGAGAAATCAGCCCCAGCATTTT. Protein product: CASSLTGRNQPQHF.

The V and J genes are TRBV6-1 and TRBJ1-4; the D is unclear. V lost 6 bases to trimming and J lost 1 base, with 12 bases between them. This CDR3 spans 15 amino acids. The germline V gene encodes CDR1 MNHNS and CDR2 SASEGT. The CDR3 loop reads CASSWNPGTNEKLFF. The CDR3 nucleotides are TGTGCCAGCAGCTGGAACCCCGGAACTAATGAAAAACTGTTTTTT.

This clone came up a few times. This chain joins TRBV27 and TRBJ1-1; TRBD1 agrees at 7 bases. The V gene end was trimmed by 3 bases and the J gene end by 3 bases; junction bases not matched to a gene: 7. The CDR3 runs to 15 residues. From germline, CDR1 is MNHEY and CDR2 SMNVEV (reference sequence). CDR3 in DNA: TGTGCCAGCAGTTTGAGGGGGCGCGGGGACACTGAAGCTTTCTTT. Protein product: CASSLRGRGDTEAFF.

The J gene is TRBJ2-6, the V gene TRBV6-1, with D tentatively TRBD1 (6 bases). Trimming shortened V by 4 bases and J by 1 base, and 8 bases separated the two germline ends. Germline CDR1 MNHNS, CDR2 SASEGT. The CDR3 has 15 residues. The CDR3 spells CASSATGSGANVLTF. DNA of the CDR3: TGTGCCAGCAGTGCTACAGGGTCTGGGGCCAACGTCCTGACTTTC.

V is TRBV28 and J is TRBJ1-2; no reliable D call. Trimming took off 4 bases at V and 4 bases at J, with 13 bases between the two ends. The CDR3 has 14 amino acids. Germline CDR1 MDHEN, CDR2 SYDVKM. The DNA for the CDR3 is TGTGCCAGCAGTTCACCGTCCCCCCCCTATGGCTACACCTTC. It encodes CASSSPSPPYGYTF.

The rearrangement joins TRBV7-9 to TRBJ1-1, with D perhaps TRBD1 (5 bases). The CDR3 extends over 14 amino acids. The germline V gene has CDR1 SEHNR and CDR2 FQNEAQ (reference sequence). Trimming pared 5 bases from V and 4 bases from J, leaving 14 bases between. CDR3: CASSDRDAGTEAFF. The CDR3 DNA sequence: TGTGCCAGCAGCGACCGGGACGCAGGCACTGAAGCTTTCTTT.

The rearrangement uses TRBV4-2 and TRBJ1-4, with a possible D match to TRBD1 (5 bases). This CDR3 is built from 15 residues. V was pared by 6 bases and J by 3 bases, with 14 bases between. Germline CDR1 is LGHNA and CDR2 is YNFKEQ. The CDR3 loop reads CASRTEQVSNEKLFF. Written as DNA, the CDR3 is TGTGCCAGCAGGACTGAACAGGTGTCTAATGAAAAACTGTTTTTT.

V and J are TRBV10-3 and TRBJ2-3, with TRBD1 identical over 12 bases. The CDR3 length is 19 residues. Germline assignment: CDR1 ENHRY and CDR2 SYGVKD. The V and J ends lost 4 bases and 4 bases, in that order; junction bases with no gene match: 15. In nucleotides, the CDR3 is TGTGCCATCAGTGGGGGATTGGGACAGGGGGCGTCCCCGTCAGATACGCAGTATTTT. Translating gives CAISGGLGQGASPSDTQYF.

The CDR3 coding sequence is TGTGCCAGCAGTCAGCTGATGGACACATCGCAGCCCCAGCATTTT. This gives the protein CASSQLMDTSQPQHF. The chain couples TRBV2 to TRBJ1-5, with a weak D call TRBD1 (5 bases). The CDR3 is made up of 15 amino acids. V was cut by 5 bases and J by 7 bases, with 18 bases left in between. The germline gives CDR1 SNHLY, CDR2 FYNNEI. The full variable domain, rest sourced from reference TRBV2 and TRBJ1-5, is EPEVTQTPSHQVTQMGQEVILRCVPISNHLYFYWYRQILGQKVEFLVSFYNNEISEKSEIFDDQFSVERPDGSNFTLKIRSTKLEDSAMYFCASSQLMDTSQPQHFGDGTRLSIL.

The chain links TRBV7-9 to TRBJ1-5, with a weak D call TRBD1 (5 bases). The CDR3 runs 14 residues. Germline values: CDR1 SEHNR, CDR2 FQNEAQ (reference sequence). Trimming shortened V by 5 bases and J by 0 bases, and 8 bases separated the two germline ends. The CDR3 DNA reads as TGTGCCAGCAGCCCAAGGGGTAGCAATCAGCCCCAGCATTTT. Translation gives CASSPRGSNQPQHF.

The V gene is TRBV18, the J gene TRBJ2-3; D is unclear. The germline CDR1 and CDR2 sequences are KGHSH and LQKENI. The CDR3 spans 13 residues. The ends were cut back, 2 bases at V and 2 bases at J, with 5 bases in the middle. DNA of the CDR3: TGTGCCAGCTCACCAAGGCTCACAGATACGCAGTATTTT. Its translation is CASSPRLTDTQYF.

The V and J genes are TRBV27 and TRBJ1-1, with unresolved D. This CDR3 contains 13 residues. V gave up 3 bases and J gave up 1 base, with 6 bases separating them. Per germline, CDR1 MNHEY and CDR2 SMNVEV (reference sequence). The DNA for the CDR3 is TGTGCCAGCAGTTTGCCGGGGAACACTGAAGCTTTCTTT. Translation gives CASSLPGNTEAFF.

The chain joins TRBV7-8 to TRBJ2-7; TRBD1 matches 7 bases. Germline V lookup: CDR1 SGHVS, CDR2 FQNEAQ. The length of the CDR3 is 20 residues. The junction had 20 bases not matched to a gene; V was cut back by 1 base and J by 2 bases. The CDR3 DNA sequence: TGTGCCAGCAGCTTAGGACTCTACATCGAGCATCGGGACAGAACCTACGAGCAGTACTTC. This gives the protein CASSLGLYIEHRDRTYEQYF.

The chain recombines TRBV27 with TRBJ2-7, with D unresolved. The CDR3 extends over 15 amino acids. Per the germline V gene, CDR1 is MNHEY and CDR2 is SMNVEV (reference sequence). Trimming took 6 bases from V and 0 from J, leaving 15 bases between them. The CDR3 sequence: CASSPGPASSYEQYF. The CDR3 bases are TGTGCCAGCAGCCCCGGCCCCGCGAGCTCCTACGAGCAGTACTTC.